Below, 3 T cell receptor beta chains from the same sample are listed, as sequenced in a study of early T cells in non-severe SARS-CoV-2 infection (dated by TCRdb to the early 2020s). Library preparation employed 5' RACE. These reads were obtained on a NextSeq 500. TCRdb itself trimmed the public reads at Q25 with fastp, ran MiXCR and retained productive beta chains. Every CDR3 protein is listed once, alongside the most common genes and DNA of its rows. Across this sample there are around 66,000 distinct CDR3 sequences, with about 6% seen only once. The ten largest account for less than 3.5% of the sample. The material was whole blood, obtained at baseline. Source of these receptors: an adult who was a healthcare worker with PCR-confirmed SARS-CoV-2 infection or an uninfected control (not recorded which).

This clonotype was recorded many times. This sequence joins TRBV6-5 and TRBJ2-1; 8 bases fit TRBD1. The length of the CDR3 is 15 residues. Germline V gene lookup returns CDR1 MNHEY and CDR2 SVGAGI. Trimming removed 2 bases from V and 2 bases from J; junction bases left unmatched: 2. The CDR3 nucleotides read TGTGCCAGCAGTTACGACAGGGGCGCCTACAATGAGCAGTTCTTC. Amino acids: CASSYDRGAYNEQFF.

Ten or more counts support this clonotype. The chain uses TRBV5-5 and TRBJ2-5; TRBD2 might be the D (5 bases). The CDR3 loop spans 13 amino acids. V lost 2 bases, J lost 5 bases, and 10 bases lay in between. Germline CDR1 and CDR2: SGHKS and YYEKEE (reference sequence). The CDR3, as DNA: TGTGCCAGCAGCTTCGGGGATTCGGAGACCCAGTACTTC. The encoded protein is CASSFGDSETQYF.

This clonotype came up many times. The chain employs TRBV20-1 and TRBJ1-2; 8 bases are shared with TRBD1. Trimming took 6 bases from V and 7 from J; bases not matched to a gene: 19. The germline gives CDR1 DFQATT, CDR2 SNEGSKA (reference sequence). This CDR3 region has 16 residues. The CDR3 coding sequence is TGCAGTGCACTAGTGCCTTACGGACAGGGACTTGTTGGCTACACCTTC. This translates into CSALVPYGQGLVGYTF.